The 5 T cell receptor beta chains below come from one sample, sequenced in a study of cytomegalovirus exposure and HLA in healthy donors. PCR was performed using 60 Vbeta and 13 Jbeta primers. Repertoires were generated with immunoSEQ multiplex PCR, while TCRdb's copy carries only in-frame clones and drops some. The sample lists around 300,000 clones, approximately 84% occurring once. Sequenced sample: PBMCs. All receptors come from a woman aged 35 to 49 in good health and CMV-seropositive.

The chain recombines TRBV5-1 with TRBJ1-4, with D unclear. The germline V and J ends were trimmed by 3 bases and 4 bases, with 13 bases remaining between them. The CDR3 has 15 amino acids. Germline loops: CDR1 SGHRS, CDR2 YFSETQ. The CDR3 loop is CASSSGGSLNEKLFF. The CDR3 DNA is TGCGCCAGCAGCTCGGGAGGGTCCCTTAATGAAAAACTGTTTTTT.

This chain connects TRBV18 to TRBJ2-1, with 7 bases lining up with TRBD2. V shed 5 bases, J shed 0 bases, and the junction held 7 bases outside the gene matches. CDR3 length equals 16 residues. Looked up from germline, CDR1 is KGHSH and CDR2 is LQKENI. The CDR3 DNA is TGTGCCAGCTCAGTTACTAGCGCAAGCTCCTACAATGAGCAGTTCTTC. Translating gives CASSVTSASSYNEQFF.

A few counts support this clone. This rearrangement joins TRBV4-3 to TRBJ1-1; D may be TRBD1 (5 bases). Trimming cost V 0 bases and J 1 base, with 9 bases left between them. The CDR3 length is 15 residues. Germline V gives CDR1 LGHNA, CDR2 YSLEER. In DNA form, the CDR3 reads TGCGCCAGCAGCCAAGACAGGGTTTCGAACACTGAAGCTTTCTTT. Its translation: CASSQDRVSNTEAFF.

V is TRBV7-9 and J is TRBJ2-5; 7 nucleotides agree with TRBD2. CDR3 length: 15 residues. Germline values: CDR1 SEHNR, CDR2 FQNEAQ (reference sequence). V shed 4 bases and J 5 bases; nucleotides not matched to a gene: 10. CDR3: CASSSRTSSRETQYF. The CDR3, as DNA: TGTGCCAGCAGCTCTAGGACTAGTTCCCGGGAGACCCAGTACTTC.

The rearrangement joins TRBV5-1 to TRBJ2-5; 8 bases are shared with TRBD2. The CDR3 length is 15 residues. V was clipped by 1 base and J by 5 bases; unmatched bases: 7. CDR1 SGHRS and CDR2 YFSETQ come from the germline V gene. The CDR3 loop is CASSLPSGSLETQYF. Written as DNA, the CDR3 is TGCGCCAGCAGCTTGCCGAGCGGGAGTTTGGAGACCCAGTACTTC.